These T cell receptor beta chains were read from a single sample in a study of T-cell memory formation after mild COVID-19. Via MiXCR, TCRdb re-called the 5' RACE reads, giving one row per CDR3 protein. Of around 150,000 distinct CDR3 sequences detected, around 10% appear once; the ten largest clones hold around 3.8%. The sample was PBMCs or a T cell subset sorted from them (not recorded which). The receptors here all came from a man younger than 35 who had mild COVID-19 (a few samples of this study predate the infection). Cell type and time point are not known. Both conserved end residues are part of each CDR3. The D gene is left open where the match is weak. Clone size appears in some rows only: once, few, many, or a class for an expanded clone.

v_call	clone_size	d_call	j_call	cdr3_aa	cdr3_nt
TRBV15	-	TRBD2	TRBJ2-2	CATSARLAGGSGELFF	TGTGCCACCAGCGCTCGACTAGCGGGGGGCTCCGGGGAGCTGTTTTTT
TRBV20-1	-	-	TRBJ2-3	CSARTGATQYF	TGCAGTGCTAGAACTGGAGCCACGCAGTATTTT
TRBV5-1	many	-	TRBJ2-5	CASSLGITLPNQETQYF	TGCGCCAGCAGCTTGGGCATAACACTCCCTAACCAAGAGACCCAGTACTTC
TRBV7-6	-	-	TRBJ1-4	CASSLRPATNEKLFF	TGTGCCAGCAGCTTAAGACCGGCAACTAATGAAAAACTGTTTTTT
TRBV20-1	few	-	TRBJ1-1	CSARTLNLNTEAFF	TGCAGTGCTAGGACACTCAACCTGAACACTGAAGCTTTCTTT
TRBV7-3	few	-	TRBJ2-5	CASSLGPAEGETQYF	TGTGCCAGCAGCTTAGGTCCAGCGGAAGGGGAGACCCAGTACTTC
TRBV12-3/TRBV12-4	-	TRBD1	TRBJ2-5	CASSPTGGRETQYF	TGTGCCAGCAGTCCAACAGGGGGCAGGGAGACCCAGTACTTC
TRBV7-2	many	-	TRBJ1-4	CASSLGVIATNEKLFF	TGTGCCAGCAGCTTAGGGGTCATTGCAACTAATGAAAAACTGTTTTTT
TRBV7-9	many	-	TRBJ2-2	CASSFRVTGELFF	TGTGCCAGCAGCTTCCGGGTCACCGGGGAGCTGTTTTTT
TRBV7-2	few	TRBD1	TRBJ1-6	CASSYRDRGNSPLHF	TGTGCCAGCAGCTACAGGGACAGGGGAAATTCACCCCTCCACTTT
TRBV6-1	few	TRBD2	TRBJ2-7	CASSEAAVSGGTTYEQYF	TGTGCCAGCAGTGAAGCAGCCGTATCCGGGGGGACTACCTACGAGCAGTACTTC
TRBV7-2	few	TRBD1	TRBJ2-1	CASSRTGGRGEQFF	TGTGCCAGCAGCAGGACAGGGGGCAGGGGTGAGCAGTTCTTC
TRBV6-2/TRBV6-3	-	TRBD1	TRBJ2-6	CASRLQGALGANVLTF	TGTGCCAGCAGGCTTCAGGGGGCGCTTGGGGCCAACGTCCTGACTTTC
TRBV5-1	many	-	TRBJ2-1	CASSFSSTPVGGEQFF	TGCGCCAGCAGCTTCTCCTCTACCCCGGTCGGGGGTGAGCAGTTCTTC
TRBV6-6	-	-	TRBJ1-3	CASSYDGQPSGNTIYF	TGTGCCAGCAGTTACGACGGACAGCCCTCTGGAAACACCATATATTTT
TRBV12-3/TRBV12-4	many	TRBD2	TRBJ2-2	CASSTLAGGRSGELFF	TGTGCCAGCAGTACGTTAGCGGGGGGGCGCTCGGGGGAGCTGTTTTTT
TRBV5-1	many	TRBD2	TRBJ2-2	CASSGGGGGTGELFF	TGCGCCAGCAGTGGAGGTGGCGGGGGCACCGGGGAGCTGTTTTTT